These 9 T cell receptor beta chains came from one sample sequenced in a study of glioma-infiltrating T cells after dendritic cell vaccination. Here immunoSEQ multiplex PCR was the method, and the copy in TCRdb shows in-frame clones only, minus some. The table includes 65,000 or so clones, more than 75% detected once. Time point defined: after dendritic cell vaccination, including at tumor progression/relapse. Specimen: blood, collected after dendritic cell vaccination. The receptors shown here come from a human donor with glioblastoma.

The V call is TRBV15, the J call TRBJ2-5, with D possibly matching TRBD2 (6 bases). The J call may not be correct, given that the DNA end is closer to TRBJ2-7. Germline V gene data show CDR1 as LNHNV and CDR2 as YYDKDF (reference sequence). This CDR3 region has 14 residues. The CDR3 sequence is CATGKGGSVSEQYF. In DNA form, the CDR3 reads TGTGCCACAGGAAAGGGAGGATCGGTATCCGAGCAGTACTTC.

This sequence joins TRBV16 and TRBJ1-2; D is unresolved. Trimming took off 0 bases at V and 2 bases at J, with 10 bases between the two ends. Germline CDR1 reads KGHSY; CDR2 reads FQNENV. The CDR3 covers 15 residues. The CDR3 loop reads CASSQSPSRNYGYTF. The CDR3 DNA reads as TGTGCCAGCAGCCAATCCCCCAGCAGGAACTATGGCTACACCTTC.

V and J are TRBV7-9 and TRBJ2-3; D not certain. V shed 0 bases and J shed 4 bases, with 14 bases lying between them. The CDR3 runs 16 residues. In germline, CDR1 is SEHNR, CDR2 FQNEAQ (reference sequence). CDR3 sequence: CASSLARTRPPDTQYF. CDR3 bases: TGTGCCAGCAGCTTAGCACGTACACGCCCCCCAGATACGCAGTATTTT.

This chain links TRBV7-3 with TRBJ2-5; the match to TRBD2 covers 13 bases. CDR1 and CDR2 from the germline V gene are SGHTA and FQGTGA. The V segment lost 5 bases and the J segment 3 bases; nucleotides outside the gene matches: 6. This CDR3 is 16 amino acids long. CDR3: CASSRTGLAGKETQYF. The CDR3 DNA is TGTGCCAGCAGCCGTACGGGACTAGCGGGAAAAGAGACCCAGTACTTC. Full variable domain (rest looked up from reference TRBV7-3 and TRBJ2-5): GAGVSQTPSNKVTEKGKYVELRCDPISGHTALYWYRQSLGQGPEFLIYFQGTGAADDSGLPNDRFFAVRPEGSVSTLKIQRTERGDSAVYLCASSRTGLAGKETQYFGPGTRLLVL.

The V call is TRBV19, the J call TRBJ1-5; the D gene is possibly TRBD1 (6 bases). The V end was cut by 2 bases, the J end by 6 bases, with 14 bases between. This CDR3 is 15 amino acids long. Germline V gene data show CDR1 as LNHDA and CDR2 as SQIVND (reference sequence). DNA of the CDR3: TGTGCCAGTAGTATAAGCGGGGGCGAGGGTCAGCCCCAGCATTTT. Its protein product is CASSISGGEGQPQHF.

The rearrangement links TRBV11-3 to TRBJ1-4; D is unresolved. V was clipped by 5 bases and J by 3 bases, with 13 bases between them. Germline V gene sequence: CDR1 SGHNT, CDR2 YENEEA. The CDR3 length is 15 residues. CDR3: CASSPRLAPNEKLFF. For the CDR3, the DNA is TGTGCCAGCAGCCCCCGTTTAGCTCCTAATGAAAAACTGTTTTTT.

The genes are TRBV7-2 and TRBJ2-3, with 11 bases fitting TRBD2. Trimming took 6 bases from V and 2 from J; bases not matched to a gene: 10. CDR1 is SGHTA, CDR2 FQGNSA, per germline. The CDR3 runs 17 residues. The CDR3 here is CASSFFSGRASTDTQYF. CDR3 DNA sequence: TGTGCCAGCAGTTTCTTTAGCGGGAGGGCCTCCACAGATACGCAGTATTTT.

The chain combines TRBV6-5 with TRBJ1-2, with D unclear. V was pared by 5 bases and J by 7 bases, with 8 bases between. The germline CDR1 and CDR2 sequences are MNHEY and SVGAGI. The CDR3 spans 11 residues. Written as DNA, the CDR3 is TGTGCCAGCAGTAACCGGGGTGGCTACACCTTC. Residues: CASSNRGGYTF.

The rearrangement uses TRBV27 and TRBJ1-2; D is possibly TRBD1 (5 bases). The V end was cut by 3 bases, the J end by 2 bases, with 7 bases between. CDR3 length: 13 residues. Germline CDR1 reads MNHEY; CDR2 reads SMNVEV (reference sequence). The CDR3 loop is CASSFGGNYGYTF. The CDR3 DNA is TGTGCCAGCAGTTTCGGGGGGAACTATGGCTACACCTTC.